Sequencing of this TCR beta chain was carried out in a study of blood T cell repertoires in COVID-19. About the study: Sites in the United States, Italy and Spain provided acute and convalescent COVID-19 samples. PBMCs, B-cell-depleted T cells, or T cells provided the cDNA or gDNA that made up the material.

In the authors' methods: Quantification of nucleated cells was approximated via reference gene primer amplification. Data came from immunoSEQ multiplex PCR; TCRdb stores just in-frame clones and leaves some out. V and J calls and clone size are those listed in that table; D and trimming were worked out from the DNA. Here the sample spans roughly 250,000 clones, 65% to 85% being singletons. Many counts were recorded for this clone. J gave up 5 bases and V 4 bases, and 12 bases lay outside the gene matches. Germline V gene data show CDR1 as SGHTA and CDR2 as FQGNSA. The CDR3 totals 16 residues. This TCR was recovered from a man aged 50 to 59 with active or convalescent COVID-19. The specimen was peripheral blood. This sequence joins TRBV7-2 and TRBJ2-5; the match to TRBD2 covers 8 bases. CDR3 region: CASSYPASGGGETQYF. The CDR3 DNA is TGTGCCAGCAGCTACCCGGCGAGCGGGGGTGGGGAGACCCAGTACTTC.